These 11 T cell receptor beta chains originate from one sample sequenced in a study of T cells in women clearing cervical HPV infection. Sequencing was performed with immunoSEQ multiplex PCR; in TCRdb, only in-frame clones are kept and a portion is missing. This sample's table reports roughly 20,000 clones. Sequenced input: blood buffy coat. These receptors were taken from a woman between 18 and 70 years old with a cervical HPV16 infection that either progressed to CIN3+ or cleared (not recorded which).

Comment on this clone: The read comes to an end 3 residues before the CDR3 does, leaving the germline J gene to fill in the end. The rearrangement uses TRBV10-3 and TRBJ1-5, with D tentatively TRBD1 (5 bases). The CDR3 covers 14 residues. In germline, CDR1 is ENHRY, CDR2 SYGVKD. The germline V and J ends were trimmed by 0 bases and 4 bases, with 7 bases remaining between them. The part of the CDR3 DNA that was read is TGTGCCATCAGTGAGTCTTCAGGGAATCAGCCC. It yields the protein CAISESSGNQP. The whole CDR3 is CAISESSGNQPQHF.

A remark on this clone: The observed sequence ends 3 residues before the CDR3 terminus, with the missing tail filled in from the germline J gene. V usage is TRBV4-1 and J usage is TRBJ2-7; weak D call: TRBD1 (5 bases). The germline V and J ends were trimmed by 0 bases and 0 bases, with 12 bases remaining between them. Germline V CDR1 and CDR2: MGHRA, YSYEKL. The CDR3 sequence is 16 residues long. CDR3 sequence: CASSQDWGSTSYEQYF. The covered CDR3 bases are TGCGCCAGCAGCCAAGACTGGGGCTCAACCTCCTACGAG.

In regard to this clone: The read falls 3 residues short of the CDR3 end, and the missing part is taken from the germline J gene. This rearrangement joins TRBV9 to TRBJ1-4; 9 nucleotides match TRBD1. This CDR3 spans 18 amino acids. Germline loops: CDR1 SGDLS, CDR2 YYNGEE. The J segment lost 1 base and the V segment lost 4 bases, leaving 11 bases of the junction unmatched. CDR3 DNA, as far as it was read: TGTGCCAGCAGCCCACGTTTTACAGGGGGCGTAACTAATGAAAAA. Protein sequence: CASSPRFTGGVTNEK. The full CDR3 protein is CASSPRFTGGVTNEKLFF.

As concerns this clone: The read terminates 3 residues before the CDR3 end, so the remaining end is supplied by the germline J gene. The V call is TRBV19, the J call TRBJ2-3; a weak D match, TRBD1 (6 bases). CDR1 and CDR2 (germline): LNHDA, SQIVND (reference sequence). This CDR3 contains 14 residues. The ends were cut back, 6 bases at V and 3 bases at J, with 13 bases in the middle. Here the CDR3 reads CASSRQVMTDTQYF. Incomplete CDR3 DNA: TGTGCCAGTAGCAGACAGGTGATGACAGATACG.

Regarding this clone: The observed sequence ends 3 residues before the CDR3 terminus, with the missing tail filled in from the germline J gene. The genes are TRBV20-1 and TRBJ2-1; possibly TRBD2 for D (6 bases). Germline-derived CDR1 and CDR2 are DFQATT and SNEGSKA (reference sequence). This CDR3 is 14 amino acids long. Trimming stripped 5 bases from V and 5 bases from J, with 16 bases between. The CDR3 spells CSAAGSRGNNEQFF. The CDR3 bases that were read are TGCAGTGCTGCCGGGTCCCGGGGGAACAATGAG.

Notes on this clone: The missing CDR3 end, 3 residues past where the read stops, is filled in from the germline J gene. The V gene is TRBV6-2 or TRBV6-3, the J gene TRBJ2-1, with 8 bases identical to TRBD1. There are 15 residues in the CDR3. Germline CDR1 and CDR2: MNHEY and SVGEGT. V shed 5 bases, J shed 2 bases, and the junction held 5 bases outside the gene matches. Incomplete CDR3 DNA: TGTGCCAGCAGTCAACGGACAGGGACCTACAATGAG. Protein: CASSQRTGTYNE. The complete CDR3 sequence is CASSQRTGTYNEQFF.

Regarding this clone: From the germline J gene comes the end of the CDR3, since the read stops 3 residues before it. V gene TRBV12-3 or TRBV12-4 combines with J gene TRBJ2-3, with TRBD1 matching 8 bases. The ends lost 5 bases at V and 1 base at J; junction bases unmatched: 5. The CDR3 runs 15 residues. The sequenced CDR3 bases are TGTGCCAGCAGTCTCCCGACAGGGGGCACAGATACG. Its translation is CASSLPTGGTDT. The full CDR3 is CASSLPTGGTDTQYF.

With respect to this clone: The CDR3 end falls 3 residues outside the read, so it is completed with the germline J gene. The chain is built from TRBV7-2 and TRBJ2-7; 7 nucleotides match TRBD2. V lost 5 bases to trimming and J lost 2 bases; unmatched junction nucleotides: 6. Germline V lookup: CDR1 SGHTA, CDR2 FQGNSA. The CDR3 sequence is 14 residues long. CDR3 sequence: CASSPSSGTYEQYF. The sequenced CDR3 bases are TGTGCCAGCAGCCCATCTAGCGGCACCTACGAG.

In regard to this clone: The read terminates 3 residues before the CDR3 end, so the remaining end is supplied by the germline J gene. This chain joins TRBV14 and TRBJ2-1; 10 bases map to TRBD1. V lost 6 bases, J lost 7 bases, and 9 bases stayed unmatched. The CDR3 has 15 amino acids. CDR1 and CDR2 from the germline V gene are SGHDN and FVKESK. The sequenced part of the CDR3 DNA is TGTGCCAGCAGACCACTGACAGGGGGCTTTAATGAG. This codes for CASRPLTGGFNE. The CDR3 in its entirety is CASRPLTGGFNEQFF.

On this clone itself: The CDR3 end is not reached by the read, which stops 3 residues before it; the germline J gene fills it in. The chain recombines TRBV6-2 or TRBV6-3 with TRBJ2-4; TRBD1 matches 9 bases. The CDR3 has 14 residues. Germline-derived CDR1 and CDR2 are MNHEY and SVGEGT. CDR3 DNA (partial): TGTGCCAGCAGTCCGGGGACAGGGCTCAGTGGT. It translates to CASSPGTGLSG. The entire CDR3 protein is CASSPGTGLSGQYF.

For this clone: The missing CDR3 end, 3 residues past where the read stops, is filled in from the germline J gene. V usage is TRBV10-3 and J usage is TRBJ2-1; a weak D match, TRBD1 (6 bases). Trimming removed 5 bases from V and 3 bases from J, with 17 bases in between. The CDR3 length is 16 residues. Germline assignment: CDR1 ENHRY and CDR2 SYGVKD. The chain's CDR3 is CAISHTGKEGYNEQFF. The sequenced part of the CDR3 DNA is TGTGCCATCAGTCACACAGGGAAAGAGGGCTACAATGAG.